These 11 T cell receptor beta chains came from one sample sequenced in a study of CD8+CD57+ T cells in acquired aplastic anemia. The template for TCR beta VDJ and CDR3 sequence profiling was genomic DNA. Via MiXCR, TCRdb re-called the reads, giving one row per CDR3 protein. This sample has about 420,000 distinct CDR3 sequences, with 55% to 70% found just once. Sequenced input: sorted CD4+, CD8+, or CD8+CD57+ T cells (not recorded which) from PBMCs. The source is a human donor in good health, serving as a control.

This clonotype was found a few times. V and J are TRBV10-3 and TRBJ1-2; D not certain. The CDR3 loop spans 15 amino acids. V was trimmed by 0 bases and J by 4 bases, leaving 12 bases between them. Germline CDR1 is ENHRY and CDR2 is SYGVKD. The CDR3 coding sequence is TGTGCCATCAGTGAGTCGGACCTGGAAAGCTATGGCTACACCTTC. Translating gives CAISESDLESYGYTF.

The chain links TRBV29-1 to TRBJ2-7; D remains unclear. V shed 6 bases and J shed 2 bases, with 14 bases lying between them. The CDR3 consists of 13 residues. Germline lookup yields CDR1 SQVTM and CDR2 ANQGSEA. The DNA for the CDR3 is TGCAGCGTCCGCGCCTCGGTGACCTACGAGCAGTACTTC. Protein sequence: CSVRASVTYEQYF.

The chain recombines TRBV12-3 or TRBV12-4 with TRBJ1-4, with a weak D call TRBD1 (5 bases). V lost 2 bases and J 12 bases, leaving 13 bases between the germline ends. CDR3 length equals 13 residues. Written as DNA, the CDR3 is TGTGCCAGCAGTTTACGCGGGGGGACGGAACTGTTTTTT. Its translation: CASSLRGGTELFF.

This clonotype was detected many times. The chain carries TRBV10-3 and TRBJ2-6; no clear D. The CDR3 sequence is 13 residues long. V lost 3 bases to trimming and J lost 5 bases, with 5 bases between them. Germline V lookup: CDR1 ENHRY, CDR2 SYGVKD. CDR3 nucleotides: TGTGCCATCAGTGACGTGAGGGCCAACGTCCTGACTTTC. This encodes CAISDVRANVLTF.

V is TRBV12-3 or TRBV12-4 and J is TRBJ2-3; D not resolved. The CDR3 length is 17 residues. The germline V and J ends were trimmed by 3 bases and 7 bases, with 23 bases remaining between them. CDR3 amino acids: CASSFVGFDQPQHTQYF. The DNA for the CDR3 is TGTGCCAGCAGTTTTGTGGGGTTCGATCAGCCCCAGCATACGCAGTATTTT.

The CDR3 DNA reads TGTGCCAGCACCTGGGGACAGGGGTCCACTGAAGCTTTCTTT. As protein: CASTWGQGSTEAFF. This chain joins TRBV6-1 and TRBJ1-1, with 10 bases lining up with TRBD1. The CDR3 is made up of 14 amino acids. After removal of 7 bases from V and 4 bases from J, the junction contained 6 bases not matched to a gene. The V gene's germline CDR1 is MNHNS and CDR2 SASEGT.

The rearrangement links TRBV7-2 to TRBJ2-1; no clear D. V lost 1 base, J lost 15 bases, and 22 bases lay in between. The CDR3 extends over 15 amino acids. The germline CDR1 and CDR2 sequences are SGHTA and FQGNSA. This CDR3 reads CASSLVFGSRDTGFF. The DNA for the CDR3 is TGTGCCAGCAGCTTAGTTTTCGGCAGTCGAGACACCGGGTTCTTC.

Details on this clonotype: At one end the junction does not follow the germline gene, possibly because of a read error. The chain has TRBV7-9 and TRBJ1-6, with D perhaps matching TRBD1 (5 bases). This CDR3 has 14 amino acids. Germline V CDR1 and CDR2: SEHNR, FQNEAQ (reference sequence). The DNA of the CDR3 is TGTGCCAGCAGCCCAGGTGACAGCGCTTCACACTACTTCTTT. Translated, it gives CASSPGDSASHYFF.

This clonotype was recorded at least ten times. V gene TRBV6-5 combines with J gene TRBJ1-6; D is uncertain. The length of the CDR3 is 14 residues. V lost 2 bases and J 5 bases, leaving 7 bases between the germline ends. Germline-derived CDR1 and CDR2 are MNHEY and SVGAGI. CDR3 protein: CASSYLDNNSPLHF. CDR3 sequence (DNA): TGTGCCAGCAGTTACCTAGATAATAATTCACCCCTCCACTTT.

A word on this clonotype: This sequence may be a read error, since a much larger clone differs from it by one base. J is TRBJ1-5 and V is TRBV5-6; D is possibly TRBD1 (5 bases). Germline V CDR1 and CDR2: SGHDT, YYEEEE. V lost 4 bases and J 3 bases, leaving 14 bases between the germline ends. The CDR3 runs 15 residues. CDR3 region: CASSRAGFNNQPQHF. CDR3 DNA sequence: TGTGCCAGCAGCCGGGCAGGGTTTAACAATCAGCCCCAGCATTTT. Using reference TRBV5-6 and TRBJ1-5 for the parts outside the CDR3, the full variable domain is DAGVTQSPTHLIKTRGQQVTLRCSPKSGHDTVSWYQQALGQGPQFIFQYYEEEERQRGNFPDRFSGHQFPNYSSELNVNALLLGDSALYLCASSRAGFNNQPQHFGDGTRLSIL.

A remark on this clonotype: It is unclear where the CDR3 begins or ends on the DNA, so no DNA is shown, and the CDR3 is as TCRdb lists it. The chain combines TRBV7-2 with TRBJ1-5. The germline gives CDR1 SGHTA, CDR2 FQGNSA. With termini counted, the CDR3 has 15 amino acids. CDR3 in amino acids: CASSVTPWALHFGHF.